This TCR beta chain was obtained from a study of cytomegalovirus exposure and HLA in healthy donors. A remark on this clone: Its matching antigen is unknown.

Deletions cut 3 bases from V and 5 bases from J, with 10 bases between. The CDR3 extends over 13 amino acids. Per germline, CDR1 SGHTA and CDR2 FQGNSA. Study-level results: Presence/absence analyses took donor sequencing depth as roughly uniform.

60 Vbeta and 13 Jbeta primers were used in PCR. Profiling relied on immunoSEQ multiplex PCR, and the TCRdb table lists in-frame clones only, not all of them. The sample totals 95,000 to 110,000 clones. Sequenced material: PBMCs. The V call is TRBV7-2, the J call TRBJ1-1; D is perhaps TRBD1 (5 bases). The sequence was collected from a man between 35 and 55 years old in good health and CMV-seronegative. CDR3 protein: CASSFNRGTEAFF. CDR3 nucleotides: TGTGCCAGCAGCTTCAATCGGGGGACTGAAGCTTTCTTT.